This T cell receptor beta chain comes out of a study of identical twins. Overall study findings and caveats: Carriage of fewer insertions was seen in abundant cord blood beta clonotypes, whereas memory repertoires showed none. One should note that invariant MAIT and iNKT cells could partly confound zero-insertion analyses.

This clonotype appeared many times. Its antigen is as yet unknown. All donors were healthy Caucasians. Addition of a universal primer site occurred through template switching, and cDNA carried unique molecular identifiers. TCRdb re-called the 5' RACE reads through MiXCR, storing one row per CDR3 protein. The profile covers fewer than 450,000 distinct CDR3 sequences, with approximately 9.1% appearing a single time and approximately 9.3% taken by the ten largest. The receptor's source is a woman between 45 and 60 years old in good health. Specimen: naive T cells sorted from blood.

CDR3 sequence reads: CASSLDLPNSPLHF. CDR3 nucleotides: TGTGCCAGCAGCTTAGACCTCCCTAATTCACCCCTCCACTTT. The chain employs TRBV7-8 and TRBJ1-6; no definite D call. Trimming removed 1 base at V and 6 bases at J, with 7 bases between. The CDR3 is 14 residues long. CDR1 is SGHVS and CDR2 is FQNEAQ in the germline V gene.